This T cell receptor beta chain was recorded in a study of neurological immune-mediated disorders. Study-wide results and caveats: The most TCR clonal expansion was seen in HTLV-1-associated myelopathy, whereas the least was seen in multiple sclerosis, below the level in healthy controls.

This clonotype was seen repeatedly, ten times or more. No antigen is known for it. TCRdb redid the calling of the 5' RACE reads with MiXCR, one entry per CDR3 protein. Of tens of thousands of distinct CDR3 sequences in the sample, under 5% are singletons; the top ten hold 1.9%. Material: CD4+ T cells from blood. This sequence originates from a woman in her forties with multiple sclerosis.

Here the CDR3 DNA reads TGTGCCATCAGCCCAGGGGGCTCAAATCCAACTAATGAAAAACTGTTTTTT. Amino acids: CAISPGGSNPTNEKLFF. The chain joins TRBV10-3 to TRBJ1-4; 8 bases are shared with TRBD1. V was pared by 6 bases and J by 0 bases, with 9 bases of the junction left unmatched. The CDR3 spans 17 residues. The germline gives CDR1 ENHRY, CDR2 SYGVKD.